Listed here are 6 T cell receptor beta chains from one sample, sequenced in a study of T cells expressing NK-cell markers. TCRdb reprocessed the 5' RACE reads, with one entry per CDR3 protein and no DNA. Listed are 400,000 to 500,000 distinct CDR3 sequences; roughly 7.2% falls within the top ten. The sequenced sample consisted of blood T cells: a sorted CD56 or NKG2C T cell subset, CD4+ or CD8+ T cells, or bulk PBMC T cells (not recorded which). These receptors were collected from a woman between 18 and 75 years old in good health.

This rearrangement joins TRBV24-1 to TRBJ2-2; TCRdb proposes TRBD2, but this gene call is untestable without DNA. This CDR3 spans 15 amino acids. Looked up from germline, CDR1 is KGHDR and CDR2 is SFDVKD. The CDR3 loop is CATSVAGGGTGELFF.

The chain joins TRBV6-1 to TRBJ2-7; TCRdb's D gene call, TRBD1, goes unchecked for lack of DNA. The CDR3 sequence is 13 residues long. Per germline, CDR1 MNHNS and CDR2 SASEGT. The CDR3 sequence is CASKDRVGLEQYF.

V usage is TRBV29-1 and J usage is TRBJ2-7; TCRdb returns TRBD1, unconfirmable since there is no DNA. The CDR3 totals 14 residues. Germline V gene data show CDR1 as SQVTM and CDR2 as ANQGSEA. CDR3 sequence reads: CSVVKGTGTYEQYF.

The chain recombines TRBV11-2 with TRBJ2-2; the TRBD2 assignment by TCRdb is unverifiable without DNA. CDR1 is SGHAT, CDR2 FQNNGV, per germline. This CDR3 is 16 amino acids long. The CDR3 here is CASSPPLAGLTGELFF.

CDR3 loop: CSARDWGLTEETQYF. V usage is TRBV20-1 and J usage is TRBJ2-5; without DNA, the TCRdb call of TRBD2 cannot be checked. The CDR3 runs 15 residues. Germline CDR1 is DFQATT and CDR2 is SNEGSKA (reference sequence).

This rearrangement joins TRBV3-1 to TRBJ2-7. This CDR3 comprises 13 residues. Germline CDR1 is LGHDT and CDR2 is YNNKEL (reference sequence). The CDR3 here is CASSQRGPYEQYF.